This T cell receptor beta chain stems from a study of beta chain features in type 1 diabetes. Study information: No age, gender or cell yield differences were seen between patients and healthy donors.

The isolated RNA, all of it, was reverse transcribed, so expressed TCRB transcripts were what got sequenced. The repertoire was sequenced with immunoSEQ multiplex PCR; TCRdb's copy has only in-frame clones and lacks some. This sample has approximately 250,000 clones; 13% to 15% occur once, and the top ten carry 0.025% to 0.03%. The germline V gene encodes CDR1 LGHNA and CDR2 YSLEER. V gave up 6 bases and J gave up 6 bases, with 23 bases separating them. The CDR3 is made up of 16 amino acids. Study-wide results and limits: For patients, the naive, central memory and Treg TCRB repertoires appeared more alike than for healthy donors.

A note on this clone: Antigen specificity is unknown.

J is TRBJ1-2 and V is TRBV4-3, with D perhaps TRBD1 (6 bases). Source material: naive CD4+ T cells from blood. This clonotype was obtained from a middle-aged woman in good health. CDR3 residues: CASSHRGGAFGNGYTF. CDR3 DNA sequence: TGCGCCAGCAGTCACCGGGGGGGGGCCTTTGGCAATGGCTACACCTTC.